This T cell receptor (beta chain) was retrieved from a study of OX40 agonist ivuxolimab in advanced cancers. The overall study: Clinicians treated patients with ivuxolimab, an agonistic anti-OX40 (CD134) antibody. Dose-escalation cases comprised hepatocellular carcinoma, melanoma, renal cell or head and neck cancer. Three partial responders included one hepatocellular carcinoma patient and two cutaneous melanoma patients. Across the patients, intravenous ivuxolimab was delivered every 2 weeks at 0.01 to 10 mg/kg.

Sequencing used immunoSEQ multiplex PCR; TCRdb keeps in-frame clones, though not all of them. There are some 86,000 clones in the sample; roughly 94% occur only once, and 9.6% lies in the top ten. Trimming left V 3 bases short and J 3 bases short, with 18 bases between. The CDR3 is 17 residues long. Germline CDR1 and CDR2: SGHTA and FQGTGA. This clone was seen only once. This material consisted of CD4+ or CD8+ T cells sorted from blood, taken in a trial of the OX40 agonist ivuxolimab. The origin of this receptor is an adult with an advanced solid tumor such as melanoma, head and neck, liver or kidney cancer. J is TRBJ2-1 and V is TRBV7-3; TRBD1 might be the D (6 bases). The CDR3 loop reads CASSLKGVLAGYNEQFF. The CDR3 bases are TGTGCCAGCAGCTTGAAGGGGGTTTTAGCCGGCTACAATGAGCAGTTCTTC.